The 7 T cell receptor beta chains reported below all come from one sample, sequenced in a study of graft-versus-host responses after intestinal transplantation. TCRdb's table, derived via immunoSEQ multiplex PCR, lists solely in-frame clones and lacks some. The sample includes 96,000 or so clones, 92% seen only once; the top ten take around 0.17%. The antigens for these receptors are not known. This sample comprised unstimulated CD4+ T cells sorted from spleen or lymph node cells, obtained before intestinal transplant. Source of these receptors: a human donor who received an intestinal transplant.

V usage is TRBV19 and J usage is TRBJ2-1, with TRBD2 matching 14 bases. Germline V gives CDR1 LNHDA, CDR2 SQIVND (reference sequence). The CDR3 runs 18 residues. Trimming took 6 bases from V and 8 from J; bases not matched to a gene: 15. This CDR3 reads CASRSPSGLAGAGYEQFF. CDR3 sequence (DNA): TGTGCCAGTAGATCTCCCTCGGGACTAGCGGGAGCCGGTTATGAGCAGTTCTTC.

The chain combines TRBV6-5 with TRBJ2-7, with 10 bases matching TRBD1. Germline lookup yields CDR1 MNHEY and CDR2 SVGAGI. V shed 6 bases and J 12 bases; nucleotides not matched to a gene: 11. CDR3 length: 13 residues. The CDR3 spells CASSGTGQGMVYF. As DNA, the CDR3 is TGTGCCAGCAGCGGAACGGGACAGGGGATGGTGTACTTC.

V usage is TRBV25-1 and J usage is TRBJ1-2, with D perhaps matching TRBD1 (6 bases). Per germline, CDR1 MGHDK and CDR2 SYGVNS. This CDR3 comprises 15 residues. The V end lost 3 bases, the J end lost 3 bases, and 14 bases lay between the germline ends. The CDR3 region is CASSELKAGDYGYTF. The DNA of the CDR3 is TGTGCCAGCAGTGAGTTGAAGGCAGGGGACTATGGCTACACCTTC.

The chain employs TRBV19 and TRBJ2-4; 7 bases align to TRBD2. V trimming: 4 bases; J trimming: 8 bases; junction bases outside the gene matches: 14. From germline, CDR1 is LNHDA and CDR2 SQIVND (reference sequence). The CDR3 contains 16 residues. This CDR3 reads CASSRLAGERRDIQYF. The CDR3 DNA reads TGTGCCAGTAGTAGGTTGGCGGGAGAGCGGCGTGACATTCAGTACTTC.

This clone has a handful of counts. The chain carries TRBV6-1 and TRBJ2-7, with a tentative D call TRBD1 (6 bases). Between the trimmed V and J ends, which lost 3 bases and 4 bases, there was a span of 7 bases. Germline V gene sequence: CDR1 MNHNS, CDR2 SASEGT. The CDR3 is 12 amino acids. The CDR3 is CASSDRGYEQYF. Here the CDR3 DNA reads TGTGCCAGCAGTGACAGGGGTTACGAGCAGTACTTC.

For the CDR3, the DNA is TGTGCCAGCAGCCCCAGGGGGCAAAGTAGCGGGAGTGGCAATGAGCAGTTCTTC. Protein sequence: CASSPRGQSSGSGNEQFF. The chain combines TRBV9 with TRBJ2-1, with D perhaps TRBD2 (9 bases). Trimming cost V 4 bases and J 6 bases, with 26 bases left between them. The CDR3 has 18 amino acids. Germline-derived CDR1 and CDR2 are SGDLS and YYNGEE.

CDR3 DNA sequence: TGTGCCATCAGTGAGCGGGGGGAGAACTACAATGAGCAGTTCTTC. Its protein product is CAISERGENYNEQFF. The V and J genes are TRBV10-3 and TRBJ2-1, with TRBD2 matching 7 bases. Germline CDR1 ENHRY, CDR2 SYGVKD. With 2 bases clipped from V and 3 bases from J, the junction kept 4 bases outside the gene matches. This CDR3 comprises 15 residues.